This entry concerns a single T cell receptor beta chain. Its cognate antigen is unknown. The data derive from a study of graft-versus-host responses after intestinal transplantation. At the level of the study: Recipients got multivisceral, liver-intestinal, or isolated intestinal transplants. Recipients were all induced with anti-thymocyte globulin, then given tacrolimus and steroids for roughly 3 years.

CDR1 is SGHDN and CDR2 is FVKESK in the germline V gene. V lost 0 bases and J lost 0; bases outside the gene matches: 11. The CDR3 runs 18 residues. Study conclusions and caveats: Patients with graft-donor T cell macrochimerism had high graft-versus-host to host-versus-graft clonal ratios in allografts. The authors found GvH clones in recipient marrow, some appearing first in ileum or blood.

Clones were sequenced by immunoSEQ multiplex PCR, and TCRdb holds only the in-frame ones, with some missing. The table records around 120,000 clones, 90% to 95% of them present only once. The chain combines TRBV14 with TRBJ2-7; 7 bases line up with TRBD2. The source material was unstimulated CD4+ T cells sorted from spleen or lymph node cells, sampled before intestinal transplant. The TCR sequence derives from a human donor who received an intestinal transplant. As DNA, the CDR3 is TGTGCCAGCAGCCAAGATCGCCCCGGAGGCGGGAGCTCCTACGAGCAGTACTTC. Encoded protein: CASSQDRPGGGSSYEQYF.